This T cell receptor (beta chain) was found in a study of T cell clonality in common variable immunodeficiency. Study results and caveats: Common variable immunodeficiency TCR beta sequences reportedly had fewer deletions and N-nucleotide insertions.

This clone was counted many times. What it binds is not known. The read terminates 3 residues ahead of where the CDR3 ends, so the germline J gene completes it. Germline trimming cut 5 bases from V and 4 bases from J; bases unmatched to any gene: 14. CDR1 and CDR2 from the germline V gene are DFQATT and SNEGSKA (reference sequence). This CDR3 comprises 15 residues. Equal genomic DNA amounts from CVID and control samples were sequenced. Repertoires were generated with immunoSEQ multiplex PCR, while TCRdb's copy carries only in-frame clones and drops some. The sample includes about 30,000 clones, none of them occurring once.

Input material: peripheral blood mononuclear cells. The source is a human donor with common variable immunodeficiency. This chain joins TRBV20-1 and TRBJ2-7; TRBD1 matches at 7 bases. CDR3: CSARQPDRKPYEQYF. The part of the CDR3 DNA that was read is TGCAGTGCTCGACAGCCGGACAGGAAACCTTACGAG.